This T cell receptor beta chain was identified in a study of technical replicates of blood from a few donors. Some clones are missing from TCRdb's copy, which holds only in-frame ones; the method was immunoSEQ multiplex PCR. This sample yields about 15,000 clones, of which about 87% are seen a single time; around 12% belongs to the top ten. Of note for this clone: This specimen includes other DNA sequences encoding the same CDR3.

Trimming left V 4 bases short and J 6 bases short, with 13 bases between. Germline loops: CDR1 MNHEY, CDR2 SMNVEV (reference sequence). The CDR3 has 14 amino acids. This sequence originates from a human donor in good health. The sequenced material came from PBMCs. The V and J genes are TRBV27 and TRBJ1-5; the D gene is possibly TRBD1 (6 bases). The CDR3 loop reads CASSSIQGIQPQHF. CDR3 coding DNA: TGTGCCAGCAGTTCGATACAGGGAATTCAGCCCCAGCATTTT.